This T cell receptor (beta chain) was observed in a study of naive and memory T cell subsets. Four PCR rounds used nested alpha and beta constant region primers plus the SP2 primer. One entry per CDR3 protein, called by TCRdb with MiXCR from the 5' RACE reads. The sample has around 30,000 distinct CDR3 sequences, 15% to 20% seen once. V shed 5 bases, J shed 3 bases, and the junction held 8 bases outside the gene matches. Germline assignment: CDR1 MNHEY and CDR2 SVGAGI. CDR3 length: 16 residues. A UMI-containing oligonucleotide was joined by 3' ligation to the TCR cDNA template. The chain links TRBV6-5 to TRBJ1-3; TRBD1 agrees at 9 bases. This TCR derives from a female donor in good health. The CDR3 here is CASSRGTGGIGNTIYF. DNA for the CDR3: TGTGCCAGCAGTCGGGGCACAGGGGGCATTGGAAACACCATATATTTT.